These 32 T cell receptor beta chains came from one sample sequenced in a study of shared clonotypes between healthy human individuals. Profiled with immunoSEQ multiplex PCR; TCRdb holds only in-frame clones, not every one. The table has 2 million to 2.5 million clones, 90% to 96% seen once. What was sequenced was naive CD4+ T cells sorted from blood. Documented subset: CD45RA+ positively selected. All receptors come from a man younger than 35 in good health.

The CDR3 DNA reads TGTGCCAGCCGTCCCCTAGCGGGGGTCTCAGATACGCAGTATTTT. Its protein product is CASRPLAGVSDTQYF. The chain combines TRBV19 with TRBJ2-3, with TRBD2 matching over 10 bases. The V gene end was trimmed by 9 bases and the J gene end by 4 bases; junction bases not matched to a gene: 10. Germline V gene lookup returns CDR1 LNHDA and CDR2 SQIVND (reference sequence). This CDR3 spans 15 amino acids.

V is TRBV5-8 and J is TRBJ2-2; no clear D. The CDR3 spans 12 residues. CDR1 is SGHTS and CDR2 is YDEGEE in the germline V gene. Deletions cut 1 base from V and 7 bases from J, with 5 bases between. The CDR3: CASSLWGGELFF. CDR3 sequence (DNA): TGTGCCAGCAGCTTGTGGGGCGGGGAGCTGTTTTTT.

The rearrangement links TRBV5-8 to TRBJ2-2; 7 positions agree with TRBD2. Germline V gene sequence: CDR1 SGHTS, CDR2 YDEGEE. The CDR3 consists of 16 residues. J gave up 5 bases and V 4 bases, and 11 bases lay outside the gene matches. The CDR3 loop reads CASSPFRDGGTGELFF. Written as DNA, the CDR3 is TGTGCCAGCAGCCCCTTCCGGGACGGGGGGACCGGGGAGCTGTTTTTT.

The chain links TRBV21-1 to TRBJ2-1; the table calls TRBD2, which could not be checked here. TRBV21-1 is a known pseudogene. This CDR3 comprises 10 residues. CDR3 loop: CASSRGEQFF. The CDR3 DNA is TGTGCCAGCAGTCGAGGTGAGCAGTTCTTC.

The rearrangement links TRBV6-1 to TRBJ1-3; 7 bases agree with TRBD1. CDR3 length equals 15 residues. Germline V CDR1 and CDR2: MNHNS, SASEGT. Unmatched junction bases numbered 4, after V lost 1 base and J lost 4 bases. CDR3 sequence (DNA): TGTGCCAGCAGTGAAGGCAGGGGGTCCGGAAACACCATATATTTT. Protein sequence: CASSEGRGSGNTIYF.

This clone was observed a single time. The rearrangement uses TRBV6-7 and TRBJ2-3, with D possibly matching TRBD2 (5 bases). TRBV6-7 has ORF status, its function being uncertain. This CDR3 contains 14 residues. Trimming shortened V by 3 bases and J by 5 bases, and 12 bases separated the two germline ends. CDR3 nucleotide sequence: TGTGCCAGCAGTTATTCGCCTAGCCGAGATACGCAGTATTTT. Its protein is CASSYSPSRDTQYF.

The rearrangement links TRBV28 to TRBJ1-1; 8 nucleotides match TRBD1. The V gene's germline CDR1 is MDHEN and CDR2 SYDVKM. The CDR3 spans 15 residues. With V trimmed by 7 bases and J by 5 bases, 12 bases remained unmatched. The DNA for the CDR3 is TGTGCCAGCAAGAAAAGGACAGGGAAGGATACTGAAGCTTTCTTT. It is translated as CASKKRTGKDTEAFF.

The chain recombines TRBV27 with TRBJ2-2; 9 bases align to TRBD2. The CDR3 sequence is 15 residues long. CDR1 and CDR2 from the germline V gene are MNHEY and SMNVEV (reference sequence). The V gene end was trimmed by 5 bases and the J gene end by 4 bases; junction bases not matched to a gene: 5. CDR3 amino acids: CASSGIAGATGELFF. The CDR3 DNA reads TGTGCCAGCAGTGGGATAGCGGGAGCCACCGGGGAGCTGTTTTTT.

The CDR3 region is CASRPRASGRSWQGANVLTF. In nucleotides, the CDR3 is TGCGCCAGCAGACCGAGGGCTAGCGGGAGGTCGTGGCAAGGGGCCAACGTCCTGACTTTC. This chain uses TRBV5-1 with TRBJ2-6; 11 bases match TRBD2. Trimming took 5 bases from V and 4 from J; bases not matched to a gene: 17. Germline CDR1 is SGHRS and CDR2 is YFSETQ. The CDR3 runs 20 residues.

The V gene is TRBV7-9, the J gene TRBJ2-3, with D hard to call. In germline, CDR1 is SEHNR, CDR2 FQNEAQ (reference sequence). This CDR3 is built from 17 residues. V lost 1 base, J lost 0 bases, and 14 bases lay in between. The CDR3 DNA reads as TGTGCCAGCAGCTTAGACGGATACCTGACTAGCACAGATACGCAGTATTTT. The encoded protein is CASSLDGYLTSTDTQYF.

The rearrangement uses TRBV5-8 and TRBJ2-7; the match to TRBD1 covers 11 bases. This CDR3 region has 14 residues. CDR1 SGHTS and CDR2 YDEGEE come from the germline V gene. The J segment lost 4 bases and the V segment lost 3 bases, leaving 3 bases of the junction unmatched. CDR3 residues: CASSWDRGRYEQYF. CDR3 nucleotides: TGTGCCAGCAGCTGGGACAGGGGGAGGTACGAGCAGTACTTC.

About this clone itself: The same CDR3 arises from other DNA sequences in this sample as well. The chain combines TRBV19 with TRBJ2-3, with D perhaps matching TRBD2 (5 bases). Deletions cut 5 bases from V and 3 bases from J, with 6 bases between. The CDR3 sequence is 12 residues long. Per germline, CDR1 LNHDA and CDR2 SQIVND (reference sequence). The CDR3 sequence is CASSRGTDTQYF. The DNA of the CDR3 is TGTGCCAGTAGTCGGGGTACAGATACGCAGTATTTT.

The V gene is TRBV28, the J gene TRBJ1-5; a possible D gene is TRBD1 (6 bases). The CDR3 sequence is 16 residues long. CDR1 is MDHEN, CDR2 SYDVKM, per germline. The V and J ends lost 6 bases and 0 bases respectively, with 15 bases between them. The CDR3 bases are TGTGCCAGCAGGACGGACAGCCAAATTAGCAATCAGCCCCAGCATTTT. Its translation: CASRTDSQISNQPQHF.

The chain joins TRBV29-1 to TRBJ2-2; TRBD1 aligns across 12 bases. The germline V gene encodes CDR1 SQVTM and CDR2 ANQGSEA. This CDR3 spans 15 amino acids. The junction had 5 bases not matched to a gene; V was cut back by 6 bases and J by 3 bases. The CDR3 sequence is CSVGGTGGDTGELFF. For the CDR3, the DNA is TGCAGCGTCGGGGGGACAGGGGGCGACACCGGGGAGCTGTTTTTT.

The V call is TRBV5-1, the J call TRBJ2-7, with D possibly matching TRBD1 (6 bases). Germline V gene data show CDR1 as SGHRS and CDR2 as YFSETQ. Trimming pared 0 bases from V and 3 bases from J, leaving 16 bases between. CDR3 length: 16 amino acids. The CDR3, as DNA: TGCGCCAGCAGCTTGGCCCCGAGGGACACCTTCTACGAGCAGTACTTC. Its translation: CASSLAPRDTFYEQYF.

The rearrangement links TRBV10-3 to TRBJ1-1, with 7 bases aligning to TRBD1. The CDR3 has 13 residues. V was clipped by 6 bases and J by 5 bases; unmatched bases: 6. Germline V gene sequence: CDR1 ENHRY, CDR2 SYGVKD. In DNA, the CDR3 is TGTGCCATCAGGCCTCCACAGGGGACTGAAGCTTTCTTT. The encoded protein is CAIRPPQGTEAFF.

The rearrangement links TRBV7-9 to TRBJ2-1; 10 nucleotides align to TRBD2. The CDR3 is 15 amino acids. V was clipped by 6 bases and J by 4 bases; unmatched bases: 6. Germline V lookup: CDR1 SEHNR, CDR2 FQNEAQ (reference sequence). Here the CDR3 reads CASSYGTSVYNEQFF. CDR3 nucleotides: TGTGCCAGCAGTTACGGGACTAGCGTGTACAATGAGCAGTTCTTC. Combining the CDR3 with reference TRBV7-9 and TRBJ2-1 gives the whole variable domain DTGVSQNPRHKITKRGQNVTFRCDPISEHNRLYWYRQTLGQGPEFLTYFQNEAQLEKSRLLSDRFSAERPKGSFSTLEIQRTEQGDSAMYLCASSYGTSVYNEQFFGPGTRLTVL.

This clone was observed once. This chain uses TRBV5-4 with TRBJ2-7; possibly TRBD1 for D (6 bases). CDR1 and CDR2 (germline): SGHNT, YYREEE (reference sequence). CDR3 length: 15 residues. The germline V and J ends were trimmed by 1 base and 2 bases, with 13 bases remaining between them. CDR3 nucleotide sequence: TGTGCCAGCAGCTTGCAGGGGCTAGCTACCTACGAGCAGTACTTC. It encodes CASSLQGLATYEQYF.

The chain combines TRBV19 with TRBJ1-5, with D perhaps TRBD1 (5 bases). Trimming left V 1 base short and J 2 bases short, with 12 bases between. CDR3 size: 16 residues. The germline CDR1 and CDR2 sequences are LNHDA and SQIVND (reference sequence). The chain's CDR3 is CASSIVWQGGNQPQHF. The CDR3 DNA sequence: TGTGCCAGTAGTATAGTCTGGCAGGGCGGCAATCAGCCCCAGCATTTT.

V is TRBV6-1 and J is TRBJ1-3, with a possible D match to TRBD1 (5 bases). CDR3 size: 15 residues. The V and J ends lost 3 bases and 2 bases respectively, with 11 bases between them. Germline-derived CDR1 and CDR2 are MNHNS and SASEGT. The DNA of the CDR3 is TGTGCCAGCAGTGAGGTACAGGTTACTGGAAACACCATATATTTT. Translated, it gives CASSEVQVTGNTIYF.

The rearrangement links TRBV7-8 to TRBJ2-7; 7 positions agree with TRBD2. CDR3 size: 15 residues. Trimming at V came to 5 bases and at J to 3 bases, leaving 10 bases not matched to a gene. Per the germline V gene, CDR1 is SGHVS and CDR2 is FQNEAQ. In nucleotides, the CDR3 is TGTGCCAGCAGCAGCGGGACTTGGACCTACTACGAGCAGTACTTC. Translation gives CASSSGTWTYYEQYF.

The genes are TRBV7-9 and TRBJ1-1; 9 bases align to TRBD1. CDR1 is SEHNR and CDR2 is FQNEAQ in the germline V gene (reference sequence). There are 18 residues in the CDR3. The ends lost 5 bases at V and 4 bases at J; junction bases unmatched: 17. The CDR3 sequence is CASSKDRGVKLRGTEAFF. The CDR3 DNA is TGTGCCAGCAGCAAAGACAGGGGGGTAAAACTTCGTGGCACTGAAGCTTTCTTT.

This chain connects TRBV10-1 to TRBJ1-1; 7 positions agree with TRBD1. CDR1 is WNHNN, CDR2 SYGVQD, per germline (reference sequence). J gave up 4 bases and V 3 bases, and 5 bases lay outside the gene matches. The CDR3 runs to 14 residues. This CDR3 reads CASSDPRGPTEAFF. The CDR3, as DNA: TGCGCCAGCAGTGACCCGAGGGGGCCCACTGAAGCTTTCTTT.

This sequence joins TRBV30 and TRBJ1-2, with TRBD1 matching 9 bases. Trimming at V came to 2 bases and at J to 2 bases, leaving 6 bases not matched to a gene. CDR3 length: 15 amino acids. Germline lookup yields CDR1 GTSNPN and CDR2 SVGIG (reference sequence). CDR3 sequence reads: CAWSPGGQGNYGYTF. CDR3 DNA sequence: TGTGCCTGGAGTCCCGGGGGACAGGGAAACTATGGCTACACCTTC.

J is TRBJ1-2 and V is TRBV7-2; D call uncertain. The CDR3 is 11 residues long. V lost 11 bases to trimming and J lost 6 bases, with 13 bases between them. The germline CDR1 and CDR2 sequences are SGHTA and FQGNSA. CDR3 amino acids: CACHRGDGYTF. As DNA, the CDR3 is TGTGCCTGCCACCGCGGGGATGGCTACACCTTC.

As DNA, the CDR3 is TGTGCCAGCAGCGTAGGAGTGGGTTCCGGGCAAGGCGGGGAGCTGTTTTTT. It yields the protein CASSVGVGSGQGGELFF. This chain links TRBV9 with TRBJ2-2, with D hard to call. V lost 0 bases and J 7 bases, leaving 19 bases between the germline ends. This CDR3 spans 17 amino acids. Germline V gene sequence: CDR1 SGDLS, CDR2 YYNGEE.

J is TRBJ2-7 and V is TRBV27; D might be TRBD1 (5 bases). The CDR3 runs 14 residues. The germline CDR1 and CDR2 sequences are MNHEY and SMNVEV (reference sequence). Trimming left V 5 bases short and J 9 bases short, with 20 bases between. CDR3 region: CASSQTQGSGVQYF. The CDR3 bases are TGTGCCAGCAGTCAAACCCAGGGTTCTGGGGTGCAGTACTTC.

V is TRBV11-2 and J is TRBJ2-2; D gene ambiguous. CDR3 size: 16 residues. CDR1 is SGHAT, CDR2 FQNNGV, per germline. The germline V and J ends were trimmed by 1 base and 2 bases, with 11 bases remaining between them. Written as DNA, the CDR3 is TGTGCCAGCAGCTTAGTGGATGGGTTAAACACCGGGGAGCTGTTTTTT. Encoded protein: CASSLVDGLNTGELFF.

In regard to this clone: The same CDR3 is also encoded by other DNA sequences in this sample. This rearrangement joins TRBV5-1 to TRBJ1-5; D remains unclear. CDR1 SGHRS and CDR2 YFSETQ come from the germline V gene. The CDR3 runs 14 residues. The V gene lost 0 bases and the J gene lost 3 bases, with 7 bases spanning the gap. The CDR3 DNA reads TGCGCCAGCAGCTTGGACGGGAACAATCAGCCCCAGCATTTT. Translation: CASSLDGNNQPQHF.

The CDR3 loop is CASRETGYNQPQHF. In DNA, the CDR3 is TGTGCCAGTAGGGAGACTGGGTACAATCAGCCCCAGCATTTT. This chain connects TRBV19 to TRBJ1-5; D is undetermined. V gave up 6 bases and J gave up 3 bases, with 12 bases separating them. Germline values: CDR1 LNHDA, CDR2 SQIVND (reference sequence). The CDR3 sequence is 14 residues long.

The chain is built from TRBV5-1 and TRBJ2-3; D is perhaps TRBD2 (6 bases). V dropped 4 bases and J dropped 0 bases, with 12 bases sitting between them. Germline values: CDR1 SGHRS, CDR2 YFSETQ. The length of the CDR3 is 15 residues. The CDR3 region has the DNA TGCGCCAGCAGCCGGACTAAACCGAGCACAGATACGCAGTATTTT. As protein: CASSRTKPSTDTQYF.

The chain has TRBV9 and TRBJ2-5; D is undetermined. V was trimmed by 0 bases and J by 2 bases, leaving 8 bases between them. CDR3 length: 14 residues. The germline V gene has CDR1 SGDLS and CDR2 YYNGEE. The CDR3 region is CASSVVGSQETQYF. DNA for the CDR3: TGTGCCAGCAGCGTAGTGGGGTCACAAGAGACCCAGTACTTC.